Sequencing of this TCR beta chain was carried out in a study of cytomegalovirus exposure and HLA in healthy donors. Study outcomes and limitations: Analyzed later, most CMV-associated TCR beta chains appeared HLA-restricted. In a later analysis, a missense DCLRE1C variant was linked to TCR beta V- and J-gene trimming.

Germline-derived CDR1 and CDR2 are MNHNY and SVGAGI (reference sequence). Trimming left V 6 bases short and J 8 bases short, with 22 bases between. The CDR3 is 15 residues long. Regarding this clone: Its target is unknown.

The study sampled nominally healthy donors, though unrecorded immune exposures were likely. A multiplex PCR was run with 60 Vbeta primers and 13 Jbeta primers. Only in-frame clones appear in the TCRdb table, and some are missing; sequencing was by immunoSEQ multiplex PCR. The table shows some 80,000 clones, with 78% occurring only once. The sequence was collected from a man in his forties or fifties in good health and CMV-seronegative. The specimen was PBMCs. The chain uses TRBV6-6 and TRBJ1-2; D might be TRBD1 (6 bases). The CDR3 sequence is CASSLRPGGAVGYTF. CDR3 DNA sequence: TGTGCCAGCAGCCTGAGACCGGGGGGGGCGGTGGGCTACACCTTC.